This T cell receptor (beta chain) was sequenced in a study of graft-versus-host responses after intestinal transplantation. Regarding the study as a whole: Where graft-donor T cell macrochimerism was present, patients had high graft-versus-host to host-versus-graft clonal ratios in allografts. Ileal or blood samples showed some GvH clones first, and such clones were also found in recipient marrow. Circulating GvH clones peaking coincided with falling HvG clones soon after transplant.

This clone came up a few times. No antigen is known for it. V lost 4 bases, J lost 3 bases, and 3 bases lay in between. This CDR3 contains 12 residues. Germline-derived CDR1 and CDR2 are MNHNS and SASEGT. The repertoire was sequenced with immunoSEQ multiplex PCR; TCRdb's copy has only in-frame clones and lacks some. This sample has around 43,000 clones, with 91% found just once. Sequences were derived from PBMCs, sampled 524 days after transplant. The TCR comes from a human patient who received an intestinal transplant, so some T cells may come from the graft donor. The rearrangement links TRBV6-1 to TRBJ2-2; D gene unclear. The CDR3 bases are TGTGCCAGCAGTGGATACACCGGGGAGCTGTTTTTT. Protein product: CASSGYTGELFF.